These 22 T cell receptor beta chains came from one sample sequenced in a study of blood T cells in healthy people across ages. The authors ran a second PCR of roughly 6 to 11 cycles using a sample-barcoded 5' primer and a J-beta primer mix. TCRdb re-derived calls from the 5' RACE reads in MiXCR, one entry per CDR3 protein. The sample includes 550,000 to 750,000 distinct CDR3 sequences, over 20% of them seen just once. The specimen sequenced was blood. The origin of the receptors is a man in his 70s in good health.

This clonotype was observed a few times. The rearrangement links TRBV20-1 to TRBJ2-2; 7 bases line up with TRBD2. Per the germline V gene, CDR1 is DFQATT and CDR2 is SNEGSKA (reference sequence). This CDR3 is built from 16 residues. The junction had 9 bases not matched to a gene; V was cut back by 1 base and J by 4 bases. CDR3 sequence reads: CSARVGGSVPTGELFF. The CDR3 region has the DNA TGCAGTGCTAGAGTTGGCGGGAGTGTTCCCACCGGGGAGCTGTTTTTT.

Comments on this clonotype: Since a much larger clone is just one base distant, this may be a read error. The CDR3 loop is CPSSYVGGSNEQYF. CDR3 DNA sequence: TGTCCCAGCAGTTACGTCGGGGGGTCCAACGAGCAGTACTTC. The gene calls are TRBV6-5 and TRBJ2-7; TRBD2 matches 7 bases. CDR1 and CDR2 (germline): MNHEY, SVGAGI. This CDR3 is built from 14 residues.

The V gene is TRBV6-1, the J gene TRBJ2-2; TRBD1 might be the D (5 bases). V lost 4 bases and J lost 7, with 19 bases in between. In germline, CDR1 is MNHNS, CDR2 SASEGT. The CDR3 length is 16 residues. The CDR3 nucleotides read TGTGCCAGCAGTGGTTTAGGAGACCTAAGGGGCGGGGAGCTGTTTTTT. It specifies CASSGLGDLRGGELFF.

A note on this clonotype: This may be a read error, as it is one base from a much larger clone. The chain carries TRBV29-1 and TRBJ1-2; the D is unclear. The CDR3 contains 13 residues. Looked up from germline, CDR1 is SQVTM and CDR2 is ANQGSEA. Trimming took 0 bases from V and 2 from J, leaving 7 bases between them. The CDR3 coding sequence is TGCAGCGTTGAAGACGGCAGGAACTATGGCTACACCTTC. Its protein is CSVEDGRNYGYTF.

The CDR3 spells CASSMKGEQFF. The CDR3 coding sequence is TGTGCCAGCAGCATGAAGGGTGAGCAGTTCTTC. V usage is TRBV7-2 and J usage is TRBJ2-7; no firm D call. TRBJ2-1 explains the end of the DNA better; the J call may be wrong. CDR1 SGHTA and CDR2 FQGNSA come from the germline V gene. The CDR3 is made up of 11 amino acids.

This chain connects TRBV29-1 to TRBJ2-3, with D perhaps matching TRBD2 (5 bases). CDR3 length: 13 amino acids. V lost 7 bases and J lost 2, with 13 bases in between. Germline V gene sequence: CDR1 SQVTM, CDR2 ANQGSEA. The CDR3 sequence is CSAAGQNTDTQYF. In nucleotides, the CDR3 is TGCAGCGCCGCGGGTCAGAACACAGATACGCAGTATTTT.

This sequence joins TRBV6-1 and TRBJ2-7; 9 bases line up with TRBD1. This CDR3 comprises 15 residues. CDR1 is MNHNS and CDR2 is SASEGT in the germline V gene. V dropped 0 bases and J dropped 5; count of bases not matched to a gene: 5. The CDR3 spells CASSEAYRGRDEQYF. The CDR3 DNA is TGTGCCAGCAGTGAAGCGTACAGGGGGCGCGACGAGCAGTACTTC.

V gene TRBV5-1 combines with J gene TRBJ1-3; D ambiguous. CDR1 SGHRS and CDR2 YFSETQ come from the germline V gene. V lost 0 bases, J lost 2 bases, and 9 bases lay in between. The CDR3 totals 15 residues. The CDR3 region is CASSLEGSAGNTIYF. CDR3 bases: TGCGCCAGCAGCTTGGAAGGGAGCGCTGGAAACACCATATATTTT.

Only a few counts were recorded for this clonotype. The rearrangement uses TRBV3-1 and TRBJ1-2, with D perhaps TRBD1 (5 bases). The CDR3 is 19 amino acids. Germline CDR1 LGHDT, CDR2 YNNKEL (reference sequence). Trimming left V 4 bases short and J 8 bases short, with 32 bases between. The CDR3 DNA follows: TGTGCCAGCAGCCCACAGATAGGGACGGTCCAATTTCTAACTATGGGCTACACCTTC. Translated, it gives CASSPQIGTVQFLTMGYTF. Using reference TRBV3-1 and TRBJ1-2 for the parts outside the CDR3, the full variable domain is DTAVSQTPKYLVTQMGNDKSIKCEQNLGHDTMYWYKQDSKKFLKIMFSYNNKELIINETVPNRFSPKSPDKAHLNLHINSLELGDSAVYFCASSPQIGTVQFLTMGYTFGSGTRLTVV.

This rearrangement joins TRBV20-1 to TRBJ2-3, with a tentative D call TRBD1 (6 bases). Germline V CDR1 and CDR2: DFQATT, SNEGSKA (reference sequence). This CDR3 region has 14 residues. Trimming removed 1 base from V and 7 bases from J, with 15 bases in between. The CDR3 DNA sequence: TGCAGTGCTAGAGTTGAGCCAGGGGCGAATACGCAGTATTTT. Protein: CSARVEPGANTQYF.

This clonotype was counted a few times. The chain joins TRBV5-8 to TRBJ1-2; 11 nucleotides match TRBD1. The CDR3 contains 15 residues. Germline-derived CDR1 and CDR2 are SGHTS and YDEGEE. J lost 5 bases, V lost 3 bases, and 6 bases had no gene match. CDR3 loop: CASSSRTGGRYGYTF. CDR3 sequence (DNA): TGTGCCAGCAGCTCAAGGACAGGGGGCCGGTATGGCTACACCTTC.

This rearrangement joins TRBV25-1 to TRBJ2-5; D possibly matches TRBD1 or TRBD2 (5 bases each). Germline V gene lookup returns CDR1 MGHDK and CDR2 SYGVNS. The V end was cut by 7 bases, the J end by 0 bases, with 9 bases between. The CDR3 sequence is 13 residues long. The CDR3 DNA is TGTGCCAGCACGGGGACCAACCAAGAGACCCAGTACTTC. Translated: CASTGTNQETQYF.

On this clonotype itself: A much larger clone differs from this one at a single base, so this may be a read error. This chain links TRBV12-3 or TRBV12-4 with TRBJ2-3, with D perhaps TRBD1 (5 bases). The CDR3 contains 14 residues. The CDR3 reads CASSFRVSTDMQYF. CDR3 coding DNA: TGTGCCAGCAGTTTCAGGGTTAGCACAGATATGCAGTATTTT.

The genes are TRBV20-1 and TRBJ2-1; 8 bases line up with TRBD1. TRBJ2-5 explains the end of the DNA better; the J call may be wrong. CDR1 and CDR2 from the germline V gene are DFQATT and SNEGSKA (reference sequence). This CDR3 is built from 13 residues. CDR3 sequence reads: CSARDRAYETQYF. The CDR3 bases are TGCAGTGCTAGGGACAGGGCTTACGAGACCCAGTACTTC.

In its sample, this clonotype was seen a few times. The V and J genes are TRBV29-1 and TRBJ2-5; tentative D call: TRBD2 (6 bases). Germline assignment: CDR1 SQVTM and CDR2 ANQGSEA. Trimming took off 4 bases at V and 6 bases at J, with 12 bases between the two ends. CDR3 length: 12 amino acids. CDR3 in amino acids: CSVVRGGQTQYF. The CDR3, as DNA: TGCAGCGTTGTGCGGGGAGGCCAGACCCAGTACTTC.

This clonotype was recorded a few times. A junction boundary mismatches the germline segment, possibly from a read error. This chain links TRBV4-3 with TRBJ1-2, with 8 bases that match TRBD1. CDR1 LGHNA and CDR2 YSLEER come from the germline V gene. The CDR3 totals 14 residues. This CDR3 reads CAGSPGGMGYGYTF. CDR3 coding DNA: TGCGCCGGCAGCCCAGGGGGCATGGGCTATGGCTACACCTTC.

The CDR3 nucleotides read TGTGCCAGCAGTTCCCCGAAGACCCAGTACTTC. It codes for CASSSPKTQYF. The V gene is TRBV28, the J gene TRBJ2-5; no firm D call. Looked up from germline, CDR1 is MDHEN and CDR2 is SYDVKM. With 4 bases removed from V and 6 bases from J, the gap between germline ends came to 6 bases. This CDR3 is 11 amino acids long.

This clonotype was picked up a small number of times. The chain couples TRBV6-4 to TRBJ2-1, with 12 nucleotides matching TRBD2. V gave up 3 bases and J gave up 9 bases; unmatched junction bases: 6. Germline CDR1 reads MRHNA; CDR2 reads SNTAGT. The CDR3 contains 15 residues. The CDR3 DNA reads as TGTGCCAGCAGTGAGTCGGCTAGCGGGAGGGGTGAGCAGTTCTTC. Its protein product is CASSESASGRGEQFF.

The chain employs TRBV12-3 or TRBV12-4 and TRBJ2-3, with D possibly matching TRBD2 (7 bases). V gave up 1 base and J gave up 6 bases, with 11 bases separating them. This CDR3 contains 14 residues. The CDR3 DNA is TGTGCCAGCAGTTTAGGCAGGGGAGGGGATACGCAGTATTTT. This codes for CASSLGRGGDTQYF.

This clonotype was detected only a few times. V is TRBV7-2 and J is TRBJ2-2, with a tentative D call TRBD2 (5 bases). The CDR3 spans 14 residues. Germline V gives CDR1 SGHTA, CDR2 FQGNSA. V was trimmed by 1 base and J by 8 bases, leaving 11 bases between them. CDR3 bases: TGTGCCAGCAGCTTAGACAGCGGCGGTGGGGAGCTGTTTTTT. Translated: CASSLDSGGGELFF.

The chain employs TRBV5-1 and TRBJ1-1, with D perhaps TRBD1 (6 bases). This CDR3 is built from 14 residues. From germline, CDR1 is SGHRS and CDR2 YFSETQ. V was pared by 4 bases and J by 4 bases, with 14 bases between. CDR3 sequence reads: CASSRGGVGTEAFF. The CDR3 bases are TGCGCCAGCAGCAGAGGGGGTGTGGGCACTGAAGCTTTCTTT.

This clonotype was counted between two and nine times. One end of the junction fails to match germline, which may point to a read error. The rearrangement joins TRBV12-3 or TRBV12-4 to TRBJ2-1; 8 positions agree with TRBD2. The CDR3 runs to 12 residues. The CDR3 DNA follows: TGTGCCAGCAGCCTAAGAGCGGGAGATGGAATCTTC. It translates to CASSLRAGDGIF.